The sequence of this TCR beta chain was determined in a study of cytomegalovirus exposure and HLA in healthy donors. It was with 60 Vbeta and 13 Jbeta primers that the PCR ran. Clones were read by immunoSEQ multiplex PCR, and TCRdb kept only the in-frame ones, dropping some. The data hold 200,000 to 250,000 clones, with 60% to 80% observed a single time. Germline V gene lookup returns CDR1 SGHDT and CDR2 YYEEEE. V lost 2 bases and J 7 bases, leaving 21 bases between the germline ends. This CDR3 has 16 residues. The J gene is TRBJ2-5, the V gene TRBV5-6; D is possibly TRBD1 (5 bases). The receptor was derived from a woman in her thirties in good health and CMV-seronegative. Input material: PBMCs. The DNA for the CDR3 is TGTGCCAGCAGCTTTTGGACACCCGGCCTGGTTGGGACCCAGTACTTC. It encodes CASSFWTPGLVGTQYF.